This T cell receptor beta chain was recorded in a study of CD8+ T cells in alopecia areata. General study points: Persistence of many expanded lesional clones was seen in scalp and blood during tofacitinib. There were also resident alphabeta T cells of normal skin sequenced in scalp samples. Researchers report lesional scalp, most notably alopecia totalis/universalis, outstripped normal scalp in clonality.

The treatment: oral pan-JAK inhibitor, 5-10 mg twice daily. A note on this clone: Its specificity is unknown.

Germline loops: CDR1 MDHEN, CDR2 SYDVKM. V shed 5 bases, J shed 6 bases, and the junction held 14 bases outside the gene matches. This CDR3 comprises 17 residues. Once RNA had been extracted, it was reverse transcribed into cDNA to act as the sequencing template. Generated by immunoSEQ multiplex PCR, the TCRdb table keeps only in-frame clones and is missing some. The sample contains 110,000 or so clones, about three fifths of which appear only once. The input for sequencing was CD8+ T cells sorted from blood, taken at week 4, from a patient treated with tofacitinib. The gene calls are TRBV28 and TRBJ2-1, with 9 bases identical to TRBD1. This TCR was recovered from a human donor with alopecia areata. The CDR3 is CASSHASGTGFSNEQFF. The CDR3 DNA follows: TGTGCCAGCAGTCATGCATCCGGGACAGGGTTTTCCAATGAGCAGTTCTTC.